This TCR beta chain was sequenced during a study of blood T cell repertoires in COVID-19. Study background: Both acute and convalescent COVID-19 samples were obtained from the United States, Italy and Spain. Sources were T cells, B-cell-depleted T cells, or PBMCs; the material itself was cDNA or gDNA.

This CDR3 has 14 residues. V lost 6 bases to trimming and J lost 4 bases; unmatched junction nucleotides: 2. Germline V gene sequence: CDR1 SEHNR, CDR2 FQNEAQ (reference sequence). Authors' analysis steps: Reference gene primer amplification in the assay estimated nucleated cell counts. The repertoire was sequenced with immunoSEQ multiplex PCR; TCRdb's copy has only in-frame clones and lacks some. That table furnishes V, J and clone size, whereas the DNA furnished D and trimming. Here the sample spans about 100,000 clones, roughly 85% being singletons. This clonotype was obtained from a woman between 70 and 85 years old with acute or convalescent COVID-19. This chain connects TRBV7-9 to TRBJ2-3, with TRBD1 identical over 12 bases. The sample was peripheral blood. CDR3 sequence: CASSRDRGPDTQYF. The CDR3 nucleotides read TGTGCCAGCAGTCGGGACAGGGGGCCAGATACGCAGTATTTT.